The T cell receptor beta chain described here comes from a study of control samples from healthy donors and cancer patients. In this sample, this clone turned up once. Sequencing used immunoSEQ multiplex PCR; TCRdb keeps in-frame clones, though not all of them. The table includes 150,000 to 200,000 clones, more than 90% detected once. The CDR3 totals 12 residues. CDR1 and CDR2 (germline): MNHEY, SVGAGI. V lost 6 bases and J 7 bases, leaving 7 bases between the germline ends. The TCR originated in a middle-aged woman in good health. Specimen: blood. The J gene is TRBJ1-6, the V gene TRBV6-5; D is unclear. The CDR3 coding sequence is TGTGCCAGCAGCTTATTGAATTCACCCCTCCACTTT. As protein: CASSLLNSPLHF.